Following are 12 T cell receptor beta chains from one sample sequenced in a study of shared clonotypes between healthy human individuals. Assay used: immunoSEQ multiplex PCR; TCRdb lists only in-frame clones, some missing. Counted here are millions of clones, approximately 93% occurring once; the ten biggest clones make up around 0.4%. The sample was naive CD4+ T cells from PBMCs. Subset noted: CD45RA+ positively selected. The receptors here all came from a man aged 18 to 30 in good health. Some clones in this sample may be carry-over from other donors' samples.

This clone was seen just once. The V gene is TRBV4-3, the J gene TRBJ2-3; D is unresolved. CDR1 is LGHNA, CDR2 YSLEER, per germline. Deletions cut 0 bases from V and 6 bases from J, with 10 bases between. The CDR3 sequence is 14 residues long. CDR3 region: CASSQEYPGDTQYF. The CDR3 DNA reads TGCGCCAGCAGCCAAGAATATCCCGGTGATACGCAGTATTTT.

This clone was recorded once. CDR3 protein: CASSLVRSGGYTF. As DNA, the CDR3 is TGTGCCAGCAGCTTAGTTAGAAGTGGTGGCTACACCTTC. The chain recombines TRBV11-2 with TRBJ1-2, with D unclear. Germline CDR1 SGHAT, CDR2 FQNNGV. CDR3 size: 13 residues. Trimming stripped 1 base from V and 7 bases from J, with 10 bases between.

This chain links TRBV6-1 with TRBJ1-4, with 9 bases lining up with TRBD1. The CDR3 is 13 amino acids. Germline V gene lookup returns CDR1 MNHNS and CDR2 SASEGT. V shed 7 bases, J shed 6 bases, and the junction held 3 bases outside the gene matches. CDR3 DNA sequence: TGTGCCAGCAACCGGGACAGGGATGAAAAACTGTTTTTT. This translates into CASNRDRDEKLFF.

This rearrangement joins TRBV7-8 to TRBJ2-7; 8 nucleotides agree with TRBD1. Germline V lookup: CDR1 SGHVS, CDR2 FQNEAQ. Losses at the gene ends were 6 bases for V and 11 bases for J; bases not matched to a gene: 21. The CDR3 covers 16 residues. The CDR3 DNA reads TGTGCCAGCAGTCCTGGCCCCAGGGGGCAGGGGTGGAAAAAGTACTTC. Translating gives CASSPGPRGQGWKKYF.

This chain links TRBV19 with TRBJ2-5; the match to TRBD1 covers 7 bases. Germline V lookup: CDR1 LNHDA, CDR2 SQIVND (reference sequence). After removal of 9 bases from V and 5 bases from J, the junction contained 6 bases not matched to a gene. The CDR3 loop spans 12 amino acids. CDR3 sequence: CASTGVGETQYF. CDR3 nucleotides: TGTGCCAGCACAGGGGTTGGTGAGACCCAGTACTTC. The full variable domain, in which reference TRBV19 and TRBJ2-5 provide the parts outside the CDR3, is DGGITQSPKYLFRKEGQNVTLSCEQNLNHDAMYWYRQDPGQGLRLIYYSQIVNDFQKGDIAEGYSVSREKKESFPLTVTSAQKNPTAFYLCASTGVGETQYFGPGTRLLVL.

The V and J genes are TRBV2 and TRBJ2-7; TRBD2 matches at 11 bases. The CDR3 consists of 15 residues. The germline V gene has CDR1 SNHLY and CDR2 FYNNEI. V lost 2 bases and J lost 4; bases outside the gene matches: 4. As DNA, the CDR3 is TGTGCCAGCAGTGAAACTAGCGGGAGCGGTTACGAGCAGTACTTC. Translation gives CASSETSGSGYEQYF.

The chain employs TRBV5-1 and TRBJ2-1; 10 bases fit TRBD1. V gave up 4 bases and J gave up 5 bases; unmatched junction bases: 9. Germline loops: CDR1 SGHRS, CDR2 YFSETQ. CDR3 length equals 16 residues. The CDR3 loop is CASSRPPGQGNNEQFF. For the CDR3, the DNA is TGCGCCAGCAGCAGGCCCCCGGGACAGGGGAACAATGAGCAGTTCTTC.

V and J are TRBV5-1 and TRBJ2-7, with 11 nucleotides matching TRBD1. The CDR3 totals 15 residues. V trimming: 4 bases; J trimming: 3 bases; junction bases outside the gene matches: 6. Per the germline V gene, CDR1 is SGHRS and CDR2 is YFSETQ. The CDR3 loop reads CASSLRTGGSYEQYF. The CDR3 DNA is TGCGCCAGCAGCCTTCGGACAGGGGGCAGCTACGAGCAGTACTTC.

The count of this clone is one. This chain connects TRBV19 to TRBJ2-1, with 9 bases fitting TRBD2. Losses at the gene ends were 5 bases for V and 0 bases for J; bases not matched to a gene: 8. Germline lookup yields CDR1 LNHDA and CDR2 SQIVND (reference sequence). The CDR3 consists of 17 residues. CDR3: CASSVLAGSSSYNEQFF. Here the CDR3 DNA reads TGTGCCAGTAGTGTTCTAGCGGGGTCGAGCTCCTACAATGAGCAGTTCTTC.

CDR3: CASSRLSQIEGTQYF. The CDR3 bases are TGTGCCAGCAGCCGTCTTTCCCAAATCGAGGGGACCCAGTACTTC. The chain employs TRBV28 and TRBJ2-5; D may be TRBD2 (5 bases). Germline CDR1 is MDHEN and CDR2 is SYDVKM. Trimming pared 6 bases from V and 7 bases from J, leaving 21 bases between. The CDR3 consists of 15 residues.

This chain uses TRBV6-5 with TRBJ1-2; 7 nucleotides align to TRBD1. This CDR3 contains 14 residues. Trimming removed 2 bases from V and 7 bases from J; junction bases left unmatched: 7. Per germline, CDR1 MNHEY and CDR2 SVGAGI. The CDR3 region is CASSYHDRDLGYTF. The CDR3 DNA follows: TGTGCCAGCAGTTACCACGACAGGGATCTTGGCTACACCTTC.

The chain is built from TRBV27 and TRBJ2-7; D could derive from TRBD1 or TRBD2 (6 bases each). CDR1 and CDR2 from the germline V gene are MNHEY and SMNVEV (reference sequence). The CDR3 runs 14 residues. V shed 6 bases and J shed 4 bases, with 16 bases lying between them. CDR3 amino acids: CASSPGGGRYEQYF. In DNA, the CDR3 is TGTGCCAGCAGCCCCGGGGGCGGTAGGTACGAGCAGTACTTC.